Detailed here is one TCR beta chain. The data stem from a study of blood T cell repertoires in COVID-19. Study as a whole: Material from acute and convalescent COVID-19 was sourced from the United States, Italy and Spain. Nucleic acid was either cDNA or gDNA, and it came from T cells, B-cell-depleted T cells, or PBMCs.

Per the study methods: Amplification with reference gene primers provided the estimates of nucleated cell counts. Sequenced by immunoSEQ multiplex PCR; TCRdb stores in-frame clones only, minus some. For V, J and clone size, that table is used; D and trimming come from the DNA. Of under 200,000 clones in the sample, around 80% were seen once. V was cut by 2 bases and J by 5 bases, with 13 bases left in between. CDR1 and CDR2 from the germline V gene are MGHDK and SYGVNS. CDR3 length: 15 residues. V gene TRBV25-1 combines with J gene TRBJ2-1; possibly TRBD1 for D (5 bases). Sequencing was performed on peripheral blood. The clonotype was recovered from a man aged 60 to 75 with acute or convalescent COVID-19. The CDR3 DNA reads TGTGCCAGCAGTGAACTACCAGGGCCGGACAATGAGCAGTTCTTC. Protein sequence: CASSELPGPDNEQFF.